What follows are 30 T cell receptor beta chains derived from one specimen sequenced in a study of blood T cells in healthy people across ages. Combining a sample-barcoded 5' primer with a J-beta primer mix, a second PCR ran for roughly 7 to 12 cycles. TCRdb re-called the 5' RACE reads with MiXCR, one entry per CDR3 protein. The sample lists about 1.5 million distinct CDR3 sequences; around two fifths were seen once. The sequencing sample was made of blood. These receptors originate from a woman aged 18-29 years in good health.

Remarks on this clonotype: One end of the junction varies from germline; a read error may be responsible. The chain carries TRBV28 and TRBJ1-5; no clear D gene. CDR1 and CDR2 (germline): MDHEN, SYDVKM. The CDR3 has 15 amino acids. The DNA for the CDR3 is TGTGCCGGCAGTTTTCTGGGCAGGAGAAATCAGCCCCAGCATTTT. Protein: CAGSFLGRRNQPQHF.

This clonotype was observed a handful of times. The J gene is TRBJ2-3, the V gene TRBV7-3; maybe TRBD2 (6 bases). The CDR3 extends over 16 amino acids. CDR1 and CDR2 (germline): SGHTA, FQGTGA. V shed 2 bases and J shed 0 bases, with 12 bases lying between them. The CDR3 is CASSLFGGASTDTQYF. The CDR3 DNA reads TGTGCCAGCAGCTTATTCGGCGGGGCTAGCACAGATACGCAGTATTTT.

The table lists this clonotype with a few counts. The chain links TRBV7-9 to TRBJ2-1, with TRBD1 matching 9 bases. There are 18 residues in the CDR3. CDR1 is SEHNR, CDR2 FQNEAQ, per germline (reference sequence). The V segment lost 1 base and the J segment 1 base; nucleotides outside the gene matches: 8. The CDR3 reads CASSLEDRGVGSYNEQFF. CDR3 sequence (DNA): TGTGCCAGCAGCTTAGAGGACAGGGGAGTGGGTTCCTACAATGAGCAGTTCTTC.

This clonotype was picked up one time. The rearrangement uses TRBV10-3 and TRBJ1-5, with 8 bases that match TRBD1. Germline CDR1 is ENHRY and CDR2 is SYGVKD. Unmatched junction bases numbered 7, after V lost 11 bases and J lost 4 bases. The CDR3 totals 13 residues. The chain's CDR3 is CAVRTGMNQPQHF. CDR3 sequence (DNA): TGTGCCGTTCGGACAGGGATGAATCAGCCCCAGCATTTT.

This clonotype was observed many times. The rearrangement uses TRBV29-1 and TRBJ2-1, with TRBD2 identical over 11 bases. There are 19 residues in the CDR3. V shed 0 bases and J 0 bases; nucleotides not matched to a gene: 10. Germline V gene data show CDR1 as SQVTM and CDR2 as ANQGSEA. The CDR3 sequence: CSVEDPGLADTSSYNEQFF. CDR3 in DNA: TGCAGCGTTGAAGATCCGGGACTAGCGGACACGAGCTCCTACAATGAGCAGTTCTTC.

The gene calls are TRBV15 and TRBJ1-2, with D possibly matching TRBD1 (6 bases). From germline, CDR1 is LNHNV and CDR2 YYDKDF (reference sequence). Deletions cut 0 bases from V and 2 bases from J, with 10 bases between. The length of the CDR3 is 15 residues. The DNA of the CDR3 is TGTGCCACCAGCAGAGACGGGGACATGAACTATGGCTACACCTTC. The encoded protein is CATSRDGDMNYGYTF.

The chain combines TRBV2 with TRBJ2-7, with D maybe TRBD1 (6 bases). The J call may be mistaken, given a closer DNA end match to TRBJ2-5. The CDR3 has 17 residues. Germline V gene data show CDR1 as SNHLY and CDR2 as FYNNEI. The CDR3, as DNA: TGTGCCAGCAGTGAAGGGACCAGGGGTTTCTCGCGAGAGACCCAGTACTTC. Translating gives CASSEGTRGFSRETQYF.

This rearrangement joins TRBV7-8 to TRBJ2-1, with TRBD1 matching over 10 bases. Germline V gene sequence: CDR1 SGHVS, CDR2 FQNEAQ. This CDR3 region has 15 residues. The V gene end was trimmed by 6 bases and the J gene end by 5 bases; junction bases not matched to a gene: 7. The CDR3 DNA follows: TGTGCCAGCAGGCGCGACAGGGGGCGCGACAATGAGCAGTTCTTC. Translation: CASRRDRGRDNEQFF.

This clonotype appeared a few times. This rearrangement joins TRBV14 to TRBJ2-2; 7 bases align to TRBD2. V lost 4 bases and J lost 4; bases outside the gene matches: 9. Germline V gene lookup returns CDR1 SGHDN and CDR2 FVKESK. This CDR3 contains 16 residues. The CDR3 protein is CASSRRREVATGELFF. The CDR3 nucleotides read TGTGCCAGCAGCCGGAGACGGGAGGTGGCCACCGGGGAGCTGTTTTTT.

This clonotype has more than one count but fewer than ten. The chain joins TRBV6-1 to TRBJ2-7, with D unresolved. Germline values: CDR1 MNHNS, CDR2 SASEGT. V lost 3 bases and J lost 2, with 17 bases in between. CDR3 size: 16 residues. CDR3 amino acids: CASSDRYSDLPYEQYF. CDR3 bases: TGTGCCAGCAGTGATCGATATTCAGACTTACCCTACGAGCAGTACTTC.

The V and J genes are TRBV7-9 and TRBJ2-1; the D gene could be TRBD1 or TRBD2 (6 bases each). The J call may be in error: the DNA end matches TRBJ2-7 better. This CDR3 has 16 residues. The germline gives CDR1 SEHNR, CDR2 FQNEAQ (reference sequence). CDR3 protein: CASSPQVGGSYNEQYF. CDR3 coding DNA: TGTGCCAGCAGCCCCCAGGTGGGGGGCTCCTACAATGAGCAGTACTTC.

The CDR3 nucleotides are TGTGCCAGCAGTTTTCCCCAGGGAATAGGAGAGACCCAGTACTTC. It yields the protein CASSFPQGIGETQYF. The chain combines TRBV12-3 or TRBV12-4 with TRBJ2-5, with a tentative D call TRBD1 (5 bases). There are 15 residues in the CDR3. The V gene lost 3 bases and the J gene lost 4 bases, with 15 bases spanning the gap.

The chain recombines TRBV20-1 with TRBJ2-3, with 11 bases matching TRBD2. The germline V gene has CDR1 DFQATT and CDR2 SNEGSKA (reference sequence). This CDR3 has 14 residues. V lost 6 bases and J lost 4; bases outside the gene matches: 6. For the CDR3, the DNA is TGCAGTGCCAATTTAGCGGGAGGGCCAGATACGCAGTATTTT. Encoded protein: CSANLAGGPDTQYF.

This clonotype showed up just a few times. The CDR3 loop reads CSASGDSNSNNYGYTF. The CDR3 nucleotides are TGCAGTGCTAGTGGGGACAGCAACTCTAATAACTATGGCTACACCTTC. The gene calls are TRBV20-1 and TRBJ1-2; 7 bases agree with TRBD1. This CDR3 has 16 amino acids. Losses at the gene ends were 3 bases for V and 1 base for J; bases not matched to a gene: 11. Germline CDR1 and CDR2: DFQATT and SNEGSKA (reference sequence).

The table lists this clonotype with a few counts. The V gene is TRBV9, the J gene TRBJ2-3; TRBD2 might be the D (7 bases). V dropped 4 bases and J dropped 4 bases, with 13 bases sitting between them. Germline-derived CDR1 and CDR2 are SGDLS and YYNGEE. CDR3 length equals 14 residues. The CDR3 region is CASSPWGGADTQYF. The DNA for the CDR3 is TGTGCCAGCAGCCCCTGGGGGGGCGCAGATACGCAGTATTTT.

The genes are TRBV24-1 and TRBJ2-6; D is ambiguous. The CDR3 has 15 residues. Trimming shortened V by 2 bases and J by 2 bases, and 6 bases separated the two germline ends. CDR1 and CDR2 from the germline V gene are KGHDR and SFDVKD. CDR3 loop: CATSDSPPGANVLTF. DNA of the CDR3: TGTGCCACCAGTGATTCTCCTCCTGGGGCCAACGTCCTGACTTTC.

This clonotype was recorded a few times. The chain recombines TRBV7-2 with TRBJ2-1; tentatively, D is TRBD2 (6 bases). Looked up from germline, CDR1 is SGHTA and CDR2 is FQGNSA. The CDR3 length is 13 residues. V gave up 6 bases and J gave up 8 bases, with 14 bases separating them. DNA of the CDR3: TGTGCCAGCAGGGATCGGGAGATCTATGAGCAGTTCTTC. This codes for CASRDREIYEQFF.

This clonotype was counted a single time. Here the CDR3 DNA reads TGTGCCACCAGCCGGACAGGCGGCTCTGGGGCCAACGTCCTGACTTTC. It yields the protein CATSRTGGSGANVLTF. V usage is TRBV15 and J usage is TRBJ2-6, with 7 nucleotides matching TRBD1. The length of the CDR3 is 16 residues. V lost 5 bases, J lost 0 bases, and 4 bases stayed unmatched. Germline CDR1 and CDR2: LNHNV and YYDKDF (reference sequence).

The rearrangement links TRBV5-1 to TRBJ2-1, with 9 positions matching TRBD2. Germline V lookup: CDR1 SGHRS, CDR2 YFSETQ. The CDR3 contains 16 residues. Trimming removed 1 base from V and 9 bases from J; junction bases left unmatched: 11. In DNA, the CDR3 is TGCGCCAGCAGCTTGCCTTTAGCGGGGGAATATGCTGAGCAGTTCTTC. Residues: CASSLPLAGEYAEQFF.

The table lists this clonotype with a few counts. This rearrangement joins TRBV5-1 to TRBJ2-2; 10 bases match TRBD2. This CDR3 is 16 amino acids long. CDR1 and CDR2 from the germline V gene are SGHRS and YFSETQ. The J segment lost 0 bases and the V segment lost 4 bases, leaving 3 bases of the junction unmatched. CDR3 region: CASSRGLAANTGELFF. The DNA of the CDR3 is TGCGCCAGCAGCAGAGGACTAGCGGCGAACACCGGGGAGCTGTTTTTT.

V gene TRBV11-2 combines with J gene TRBJ2-4, with D unresolved. CDR1 is SGHAT and CDR2 is FQNNGV in the germline V gene. V was clipped by 6 bases and J by 11 bases, with 17 bases between them. There are 13 residues in the CDR3. For the CDR3, the DNA is TGTGCCAGCAGAAGCTACTCCACGGGCCTTCAGTACTTC. Protein product: CASRSYSTGLQYF.

The chain carries TRBV7-6 and TRBJ1-2, with D uncertain. The germline CDR1 and CDR2 sequences are SGHVS and FNYEAQ. The CDR3 sequence is 13 residues long. Trimming removed 5 bases from V and 1 base from J, with 8 bases in between. CDR3 residues: CASSTQNNYGYTF. CDR3 DNA: TGTGCCAGCAGCACCCAGAATAACTATGGCTACACCTTC.

This sequence joins TRBV7-9 and TRBJ2-7; 8 positions agree with TRBD1. The trim removed 6 bases at V and 3 bases at J, leaving 7 bases unmatched. This CDR3 is built from 14 residues. CDR1 is SEHNR, CDR2 FQNEAQ, per germline (reference sequence). CDR3 residues: CASSLTGEVYEQYF. The CDR3 DNA reads TGTGCCAGCAGTTTGACAGGGGAAGTCTACGAGCAGTACTTC.

This clonotype was observed once. The CDR3 protein is CASSETGSYNEQYF. DNA for the CDR3: TGTGCCAGCAGTGAAACGGGGTCCTACAATGAGCAGTACTTC. The genes are TRBV6-1 and TRBJ2-1, with a tentative D call TRBD2 (5 bases). The DNA end favors TRBJ2-7, so the J call may be wrong. CDR1 and CDR2 from the germline V gene are MNHNS and SASEGT. This CDR3 spans 14 amino acids.

This clonotype has only a few counts. The junction shows a germline mismatch at one end, possibly a read error. This rearrangement joins TRBV10-3 to TRBJ2-5, with D perhaps being TRBD1 or TRBD2 (5 bases each). The CDR3 has 11 residues. Germline V gives CDR1 ENHRY, CDR2 SYGVKD. The CDR3 sequence: CAVSEGTDKYF. The CDR3 DNA reads TGTGCCGTCAGTGAGGGGACGGACAAGTACTTC.

This chain links TRBV5-1 with TRBJ1-2, with 10 bases lining up with TRBD1. V dropped 2 bases and J dropped 8; count of bases not matched to a gene: 9. Germline lookup yields CDR1 SGHRS and CDR2 YFSETQ. The CDR3 is 15 amino acids. Here the CDR3 reads CASSFRDRGREGYTF. The CDR3 DNA follows: TGCGCCAGCAGCTTCCGGGACAGGGGACGAGAGGGCTACACCTTC.

The V call is TRBV3-1, the J call TRBJ2-7; D possibly corresponds to TRBD2 (5 bases). There are 12 residues in the CDR3. V was trimmed by 5 bases and J by 6 bases, leaving 11 bases between them. CDR1 is LGHDT, CDR2 YNNKEL, per germline (reference sequence). DNA of the CDR3: TGTGCCAGCAGCGTCCCGAGCGGCGAGCAGTACTTC. Translated, it gives CASSVPSGEQYF.

The V call is TRBV2, the J call TRBJ2-7, with 9 bases identical to TRBD2. The germline V gene encodes CDR1 SNHLY and CDR2 FYNNEI. This CDR3 has 15 residues. Trimming at V came to 6 bases and at J to 4 bases, leaving 10 bases not matched to a gene. The CDR3 sequence: CASRGLSGRSYEQYF. The CDR3 nucleotides read TGTGCCAGCAGGGGACTGAGCGGGAGGTCTTACGAGCAGTACTTC.

This clonotype was picked up a small number of times. A much more abundant neighbour one base away suggests this may be a read error. J is TRBJ2-1 and V is TRBV16; D unclear. The CDR3 sequence is 12 residues long. From germline, CDR1 is KGHSY and CDR2 FQNENV. The CDR3 DNA follows: TGTGACAGCAGCCGAAGTTCTAATGAGCAGTTCTTC. Translation: CDSSRSSNEQFF. Full variable domain (rest looked up from reference TRBV16 and TRBJ2-1): GEEVAQTPKHLVRGEGQKAKLYCAPIKGHSYVFWYQQVLKNEFKFLISFQNENVFDETGMPKERFSAKCLPNSPCSLEIQATKLEDSAVYFCDSSRSSNEQFFGPGTRLTVL.

V is TRBV5-1 and J is TRBJ2-7; D possibly matches TRBD1 or TRBD2 (5 bases each). CDR3 length: 13 amino acids. The V and J ends lost 7 bases and 3 bases respectively, with 14 bases between them. CDR1 and CDR2 (germline): SGHRS, YFSETQ. The CDR3 reads CASAVEGLYEQYF. DNA of the CDR3: TGCGCCAGCGCGGTAGAGGGGCTCTACGAGCAGTACTTC.